The 21 T cell receptor beta chains below come from one sample, sequenced in a study of blood T cell repertoires in COVID-19. Repertoires were generated with immunoSEQ multiplex PCR, while TCRdb's copy carries only in-frame clones and drops some. Among approximately 250,000 clones listed, about 87% were seen once. Sequencing was performed on PBMCs or T cells enriched from blood (not recorded which). These receptors were obtained from a woman aged 25 to 45 with acute COVID-19.

DNA for the CDR3: TGTGCCAGCAGCCCGTGGGGAGGGGACCTCTATGGCTACACCTTC. Encoded protein: CASSPWGGDLYGYTF. The chain uses TRBV5-6 and TRBJ1-2, with D tentatively TRBD1 (5 bases). The CDR3 length is 15 residues. Deletions cut 4 bases from V and 4 bases from J, with 17 bases between. The germline V gene encodes CDR1 SGHDT and CDR2 YYEEEE. The variable domain in full, completed from reference TRBV5-6 and TRBJ1-2, reads DAGVTQSPTHLIKTRGQQVTLRCSPKSGHDTVSWYQQALGQGPQFIFQYYEEEERQRGNFPDRFSGHQFPNYSSELNVNALLLGDSALYLCASSPWGGDLYGYTFGSGTRLTVV.

The chain employs TRBV5-1 and TRBJ2-5; 9 bases match TRBD2. Germline V gene sequence: CDR1 SGHRS, CDR2 YFSETQ. The CDR3 loop spans 15 amino acids. V lost 2 bases to trimming and J lost 1 base; unmatched junction nucleotides: 3. The CDR3 nucleotides read TGCGCCAGCAGCTTAGCAGCGGGAGGCCAAGAGACCCAGTACTTC. This sequence encodes CASSLAAGGQETQYF.

Here the CDR3 DNA reads TGTGCCACCGCTAGCCCATTAAGCGAGGAGCTGTTTTTT. Protein product: CATASPLSEELFF. This rearrangement joins TRBV19 to TRBJ2-2, with D perhaps TRBD2 (5 bases). The CDR3 consists of 13 residues. Germline CDR1 reads LNHDA; CDR2 reads SQIVND (reference sequence). Between the trimmed V and J ends, which lost 10 bases and 10 bases, there was a span of 19 bases.

The chain has TRBV28 and TRBJ2-3; 7 bases are a match to TRBD2. Germline CDR1 MDHEN, CDR2 SYDVKM. CDR3 length: 14 amino acids. V lost 5 bases, J lost 4 bases, and 6 bases stayed unmatched. The DNA for the CDR3 is TGTGCCAGCAGTACAAGCGGGACCCCAGATACGCAGTATTTT. Protein: CASSTSGTPDTQYF.

This clone was detected once. The genes are TRBV19 and TRBJ2-7; a possible D gene is TRBD2 (6 bases). V lost 9 bases to trimming and J lost 2 bases, with 17 bases between them. The CDR3 has 14 amino acids. CDR1 is LNHDA and CDR2 is SQIVND in the germline V gene (reference sequence). The CDR3 here is CASQAGIGTYEQYF. DNA for the CDR3: TGTGCCAGCCAGGCGGGGATAGGGACCTACGAGCAGTACTTC.

V is TRBV4-1 and J is TRBJ1-1, with TRBD1 matching 7 bases. Germline CDR1 and CDR2: MGHRA and YSYEKL. The CDR3 runs to 16 residues. Germline trimming cut 4 bases from V and 1 base from J; bases unmatched to any gene: 9. CDR3 region: CASSRSGGTANTEAFF. For the CDR3, the DNA is TGCGCCAGCAGCCGAAGCGGGGGGACAGCGAACACTGAAGCTTTCTTT.

Concerning this clone: The same CDR3 arises from other DNA sequences in this sample as well. The chain links TRBV7-9 to TRBJ1-1, with D possibly being TRBD1 (5 bases). CDR1 is SEHNR and CDR2 is FQNEAQ in the germline V gene (reference sequence). Trimming removed 0 bases from V and 1 base from J, with 6 bases in between. The CDR3 is 14 residues long. Here the CDR3 reads CASSLAQGNTEAFF. In DNA, the CDR3 is TGTGCCAGCAGCTTAGCGCAGGGGAACACTGAAGCTTTCTTT.

The CDR3 DNA sequence: TGCGCCAGCAGCCAAGGGTCGGGCGCGGGAGGGCCGGCGTTTGATGAGCAGTTCTTC. Its protein product is CASSQGSGAGGPAFDEQFF. V and J are TRBV4-3 and TRBJ2-1, with 9 bases lining up with TRBD2. Germline CDR1 is LGHNA and CDR2 is YSLEER. V lost 1 base to trimming and J lost 8 bases; unmatched junction nucleotides: 18. The length of the CDR3 is 19 residues.

The V call is TRBV11-2, the J call TRBJ2-7; no firm D call. CDR1 and CDR2 (germline): SGHAT, FQNNGV. This CDR3 spans 14 amino acids. V lost 0 bases to trimming and J lost 3 bases, with 9 bases between them. CDR3 DNA: TGTGCCAGCAGCTTAGATACAGAACACTACGAGCAGTACTTC. It codes for CASSLDTEHYEQYF.

This clone occurred once. The V and J genes are TRBV6-5 and TRBJ1-2, with a possible D match to TRBD1 (5 bases). The CDR3 is made up of 15 amino acids. Germline V gene data show CDR1 as MNHEY and CDR2 as SVGAGI. Trimming stripped 5 bases from V and 0 bases from J, with 13 bases between. The CDR3 DNA follows: TGTGCCAGCAGTCCCACAGGAGAGTCTAACTATGGCTACACCTTC. Translation: CASSPTGESNYGYTF.

This chain joins TRBV18 and TRBJ1-2; TRBD1 agrees at 8 bases. The CDR3 runs to 15 residues. Germline V CDR1 and CDR2: KGHSH, LQKENI. With V trimmed by 4 bases and J by 8 bases, 12 bases remained unmatched. CDR3 DNA: TGTGCCAGCTCACTCGGGACAGGAACCACGGGGGGCTACACCTTC. It codes for CASSLGTGTTGGYTF.

The V and J genes are TRBV10-3 and TRBJ2-7; tentative D call: TRBD1 (6 bases). This CDR3 is built from 14 residues. The germline CDR1 and CDR2 sequences are ENHRY and SYGVKD. Trimming took off 3 bases at V and 7 bases at J, with 16 bases between the two ends. The CDR3 DNA follows: TGTGCCATCAGTGACCCACAGGGCCTTGGGGAGCAGTACTTC. It is translated as CAISDPQGLGEQYF.

This chain uses TRBV6-5 with TRBJ2-7; a possible D gene is TRBD1 (6 bases). The CDR3 covers 15 residues. The V gene lost 2 bases and the J gene lost 4 bases, with 15 bases spanning the gap. The germline gives CDR1 MNHEY, CDR2 SVGAGI. For the CDR3, the DNA is TGTGCCAGCAGTTACCAACAGGGAATAGGTTACGAGCAGTACTTC. Translating gives CASSYQQGIGYEQYF.

This CDR3 reads CASSFIRDSEYEQYF. Here the CDR3 DNA reads TGTGCCAGCAGCTTCATTCGGGACAGTGAGTACGAGCAGTACTTC. This chain joins TRBV11-2 and TRBJ2-7; 7 bases line up with TRBD1. Germline CDR1 and CDR2: SGHAT and FQNNGV. V lost 3 bases to trimming and J lost 4 bases; unmatched junction nucleotides: 9. This CDR3 is 15 amino acids long.

V and J are TRBV5-6 and TRBJ1-1; the D gene is possibly TRBD1 (6 bases). The CDR3 runs 16 residues. Looked up from germline, CDR1 is SGHDT and CDR2 is YYEEEE. Trimming took 4 bases from V and 4 from J, leaving 20 bases between them. This CDR3 is CASSVGSFRGGTEAFF. The CDR3 DNA follows: TGTGCCAGCAGCGTTGGGTCGTTCCGAGGGGGCACTGAAGCTTTCTTT.

The V gene is TRBV29-1, the J gene TRBJ2-7, with 9 nucleotides matching TRBD1. CDR1 SQVTM and CDR2 ANQGSEA come from the germline V gene. V dropped 7 bases and J dropped 4; count of bases not matched to a gene: 17. The CDR3 loop spans 16 amino acids. The CDR3 coding sequence is TGCAGCGCCAGGACAGGGGCTAATATCTACGATTACGAGCAGTACTTC. Translation gives CSARTGANIYDYEQYF.

The chain is built from TRBV2 and TRBJ2-3, with 8 bases matching TRBD2. J gave up 3 bases and V 8 bases, and 10 bases lay outside the gene matches. CDR1 is SNHLY and CDR2 is FYNNEI in the germline V gene. CDR3 length: 15 amino acids. The CDR3 spells CASLSGGRPTDTQYF. The CDR3 DNA follows: TGTGCCAGCCTCTCTGGCGGGAGGCCGACAGATACGCAGTATTTT.

The CDR3 DNA is TGCAGCGTTCAGGGGGCTGGCGCTGAAGCTTTCTTT. It translates to CSVQGAGAEAFF. The chain links TRBV29-1 to TRBJ1-1, with TRBD1 matching over 8 bases. J gave up 6 bases and V 5 bases, and 5 bases lay outside the gene matches. Germline CDR1 is SQVTM and CDR2 is ANQGSEA. CDR3 length: 12 amino acids.

The chain employs TRBV24-1 and TRBJ2-1; a weak D match, TRBD1 (6 bases). The CDR3 consists of 18 residues. CDR1 is KGHDR, CDR2 SFDVKD, per germline. Trimming cost V 4 bases and J 4 bases, with 22 bases left between them. CDR3 region: CATSESLSVRGIYNEQFF. The CDR3 coding sequence is TGTGCCACCAGTGAATCACTTTCGGTCAGGGGAATATACAATGAGCAGTTCTTC.

J is TRBJ1-1 and V is TRBV6-5, with D maybe TRBD1 (5 bases). The V end was cut by 4 bases, the J end by 1 base, with 13 bases between. The germline V gene encodes CDR1 MNHEY and CDR2 SVGAGI. The CDR3 contains 15 residues. Written as DNA, the CDR3 is TGTGCCAGCAGTTCCCAGGGCAGGGAGAACACTGAAGCTTTCTTT. Protein product: CASSSQGRENTEAFF.

The chain recombines TRBV5-5 with TRBJ1-1; no clear D gene. The CDR3 loop spans 13 amino acids. With 0 bases removed from V and 10 bases from J, the gap between germline ends came to 13 bases. CDR1 and CDR2 (germline): SGHKS, YYEKEE (reference sequence). In DNA, the CDR3 is TGTGCCAGCAGCTTGGCGGGAACCGTGGGAGCTTTCTTT. It encodes CASSLAGTVGAFF.